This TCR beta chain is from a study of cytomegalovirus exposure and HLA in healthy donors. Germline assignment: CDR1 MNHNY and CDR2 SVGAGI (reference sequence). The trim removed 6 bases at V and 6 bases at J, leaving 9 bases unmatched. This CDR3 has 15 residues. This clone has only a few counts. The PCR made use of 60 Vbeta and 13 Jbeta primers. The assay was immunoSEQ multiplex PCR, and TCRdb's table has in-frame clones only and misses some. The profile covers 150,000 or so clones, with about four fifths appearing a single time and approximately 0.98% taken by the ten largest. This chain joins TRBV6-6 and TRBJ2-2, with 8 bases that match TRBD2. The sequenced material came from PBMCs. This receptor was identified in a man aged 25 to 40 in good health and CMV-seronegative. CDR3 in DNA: TGTGCCAGCAGAGTTAGCGGGATAACCGCCGGGGAGCTGTTTTTT. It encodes CASRVSGITAGELFF.